The 3 T cell receptor beta chains presented below share a single source sample, sequenced in a study of PD-1 blockade in mismatch repair-deficient tumors. Data came from immunoSEQ multiplex PCR; TCRdb stores just in-frame clones and leaves some out. This table has 100,000 to 150,000 clones, roughly 90% appearing once. Material: peripheral blood, obtained just under 74 weeks after starting pembrolizumab. These receptors were collected from an adult with mismatch repair-deficient cancer.

The chain uses TRBV7-8 and TRBJ2-4; D perhaps matches TRBD2 (6 bases). The CDR3 length is 14 residues. Germline V lookup: CDR1 SGHVS, CDR2 FQNEAQ. V lost 5 bases and J lost 8, with 16 bases in between. The CDR3 coding sequence is TGTGCCAGCAGCCAGGGACCTCGGAGGGACATTCAGTACTTC. Protein product: CASSQGPRRDIQYF.

CDR3 in amino acids: CASGLADEQFF. The CDR3 coding sequence is TGTGCCAGCGGCCTAGCAGACGAGCAGTTCTTC. The chain uses TRBV6-6 and TRBJ2-1; D perhaps matches TRBD2 (5 bases). The CDR3 runs 11 residues. V was cut by 8 bases and J by 10 bases, with 12 bases left in between. CDR1 and CDR2 (germline): MNHNY, SVGAGI (reference sequence).

The J gene is TRBJ2-1, the V gene TRBV14; possible D gene TRBD2, 6 bases. V was pared by 2 bases and J by 0 bases, with 8 bases between. The CDR3 extends over 15 amino acids. Germline V lookup: CDR1 SGHDN, CDR2 FVKESK. CDR3 bases: TGTGCCAGCAGCCAACCGGGAGACTCCTACAATGAGCAGTTCTTC. As protein: CASSQPGDSYNEQFF.